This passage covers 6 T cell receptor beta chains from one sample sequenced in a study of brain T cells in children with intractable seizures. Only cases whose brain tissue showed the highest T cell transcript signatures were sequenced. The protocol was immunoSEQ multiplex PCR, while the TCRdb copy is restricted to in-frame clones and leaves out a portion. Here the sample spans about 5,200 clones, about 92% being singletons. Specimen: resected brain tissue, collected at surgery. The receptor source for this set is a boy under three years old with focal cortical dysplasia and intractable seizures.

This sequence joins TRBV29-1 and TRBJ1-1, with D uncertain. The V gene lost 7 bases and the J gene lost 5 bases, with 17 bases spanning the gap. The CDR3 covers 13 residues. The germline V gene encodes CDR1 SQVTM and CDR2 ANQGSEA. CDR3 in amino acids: CSADTARGTEAFF. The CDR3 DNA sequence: TGCAGCGCCGATACAGCCCGGGGTACTGAAGCTTTCTTT.

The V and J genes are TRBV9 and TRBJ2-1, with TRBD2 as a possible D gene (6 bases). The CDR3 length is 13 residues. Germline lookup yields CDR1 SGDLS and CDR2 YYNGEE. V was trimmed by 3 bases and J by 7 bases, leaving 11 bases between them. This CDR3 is CASSAWAGNEQFF. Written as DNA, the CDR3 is TGTGCCAGCAGCGCCTGGGCGGGAAATGAGCAGTTCTTC.

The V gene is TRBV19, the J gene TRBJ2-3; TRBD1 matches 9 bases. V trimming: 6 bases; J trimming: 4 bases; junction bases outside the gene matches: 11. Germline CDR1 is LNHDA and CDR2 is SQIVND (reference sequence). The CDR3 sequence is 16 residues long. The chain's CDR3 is CASRPLGQGFADTQYF. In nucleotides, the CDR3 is TGTGCCAGTAGGCCCCTCGGACAGGGGTTCGCAGATACGCAGTATTTT.

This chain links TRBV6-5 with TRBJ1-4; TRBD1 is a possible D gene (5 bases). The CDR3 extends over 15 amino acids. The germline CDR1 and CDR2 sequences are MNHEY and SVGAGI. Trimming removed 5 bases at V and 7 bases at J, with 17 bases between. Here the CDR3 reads CASSNQGVAFEKLFF. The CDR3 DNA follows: TGTGCCAGCAGTAATCAGGGTGTGGCATTTGAAAAACTGTTTTTT.

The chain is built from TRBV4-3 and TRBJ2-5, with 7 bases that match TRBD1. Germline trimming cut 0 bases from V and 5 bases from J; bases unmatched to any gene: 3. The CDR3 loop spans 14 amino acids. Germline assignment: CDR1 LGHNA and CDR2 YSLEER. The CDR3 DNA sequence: TGCGCCAGCAGCCAAGAACAGGGGTGGGAGACCCAGTACTTC. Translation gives CASSQEQGWETQYF.

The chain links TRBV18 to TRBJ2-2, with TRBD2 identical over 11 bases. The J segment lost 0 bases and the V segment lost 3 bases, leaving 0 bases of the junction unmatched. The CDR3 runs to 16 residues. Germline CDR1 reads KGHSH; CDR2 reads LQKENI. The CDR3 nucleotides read TGTGCCAGCTCACCTAGCGGGAGGGCGAACACCGGGGAGCTGTTTTTT. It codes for CASSPSGRANTGELFF.